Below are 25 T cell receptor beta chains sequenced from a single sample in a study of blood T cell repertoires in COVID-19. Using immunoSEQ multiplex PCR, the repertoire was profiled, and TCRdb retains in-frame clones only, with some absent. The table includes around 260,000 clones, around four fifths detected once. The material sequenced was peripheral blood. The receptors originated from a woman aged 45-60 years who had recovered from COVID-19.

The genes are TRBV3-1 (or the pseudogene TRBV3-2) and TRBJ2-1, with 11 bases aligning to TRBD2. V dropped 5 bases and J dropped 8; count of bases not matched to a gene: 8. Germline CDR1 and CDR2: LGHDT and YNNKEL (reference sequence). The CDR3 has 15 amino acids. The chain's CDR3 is CASSGSGRARDEQFF. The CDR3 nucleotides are TGTGCCAGCAGCGGTAGCGGGAGGGCCCGAGATGAGCAGTTCTTC.

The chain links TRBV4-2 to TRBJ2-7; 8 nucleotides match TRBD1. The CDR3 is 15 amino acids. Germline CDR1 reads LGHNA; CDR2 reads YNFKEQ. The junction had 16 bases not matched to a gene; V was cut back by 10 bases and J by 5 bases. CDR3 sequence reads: CATARSTGDLNEQYF. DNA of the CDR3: TGTGCCACCGCCCGATCGACAGGGGATCTCAACGAGCAGTACTTC.

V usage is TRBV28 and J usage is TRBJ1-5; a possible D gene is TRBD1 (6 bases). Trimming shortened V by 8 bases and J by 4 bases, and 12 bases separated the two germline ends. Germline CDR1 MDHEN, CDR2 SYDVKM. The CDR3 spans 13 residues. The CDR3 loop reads CASLRGGNQPQHF. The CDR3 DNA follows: TGTGCCAGCCTAAGGGGGGGGAATCAGCCCCAGCATTTT. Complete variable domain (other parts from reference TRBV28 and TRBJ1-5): DVKVTQSSRYLVKRTGEKVFLECVQDMDHENMFWYRQDPGLGLRLIYFSYDVKMKEKGDIPEGYSVSREKKERFSLILESASTNQTSMYLCASLRGGNQPQHFGDGTRLSIL.

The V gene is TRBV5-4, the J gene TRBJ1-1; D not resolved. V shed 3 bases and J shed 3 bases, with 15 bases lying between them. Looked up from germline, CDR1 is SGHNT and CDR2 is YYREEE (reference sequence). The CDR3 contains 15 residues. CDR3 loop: CASSYIPQEDTEAFF. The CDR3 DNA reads TGTGCCAGCAGCTACATCCCGCAGGAGGACACTGAAGCTTTCTTT.

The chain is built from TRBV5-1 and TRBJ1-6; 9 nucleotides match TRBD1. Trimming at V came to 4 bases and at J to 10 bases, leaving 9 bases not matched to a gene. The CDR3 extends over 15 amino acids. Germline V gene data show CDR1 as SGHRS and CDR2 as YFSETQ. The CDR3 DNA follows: TGCGCCAGCAGCCCAGGGACAGGGTCGGAGTCACCCCTCCACTTT. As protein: CASSPGTGSESPLHF. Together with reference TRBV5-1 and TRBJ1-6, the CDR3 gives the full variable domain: KAGVTQTPRYLIKTRGQQVTLSCSPISGHRSVSWYQQTPGQGLQFLFEYFSETQRNKGNFPGRFSGRQFSNSRSEMNVSTLELGDSALYLCASSPGTGSESPLHFGNGTRLTVT.

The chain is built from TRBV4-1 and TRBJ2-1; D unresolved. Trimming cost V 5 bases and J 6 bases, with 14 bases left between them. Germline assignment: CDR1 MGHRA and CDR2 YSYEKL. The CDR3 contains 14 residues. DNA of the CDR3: TGCGCCAGCAGCAACATCTTATCCCTCAATGAGCAGTTCTTC. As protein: CASSNILSLNEQFF.

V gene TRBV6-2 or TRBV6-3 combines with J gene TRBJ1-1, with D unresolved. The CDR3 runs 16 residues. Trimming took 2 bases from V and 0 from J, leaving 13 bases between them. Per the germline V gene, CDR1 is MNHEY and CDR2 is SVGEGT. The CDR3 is CASSYRRTDMNTEAFF. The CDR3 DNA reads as TGTGCCAGCAGTTACCGGAGGACCGACATGAACACTGAAGCTTTCTTT.

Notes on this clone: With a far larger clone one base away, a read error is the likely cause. CDR3: CASSLGTGSYNEQFF. For the CDR3, the DNA is TGTGCCAGCAGCCTCGGGACAGGCTCCTACAATGAGCAGTTCTTC. The rearrangement uses TRBV5-6 and TRBJ2-1, with 8 bases aligning to TRBD1. This CDR3 contains 15 residues. From germline, CDR1 is SGHDT and CDR2 YYEEEE. V lost 4 bases to trimming and J lost 0 bases; unmatched junction nucleotides: 3.

As DNA, the CDR3 is TGTGCCAGCTCACCTGGAAGAGGGACAGAAGAGGACATTCAGTACTTC. Translated, it gives CASSPGRGTEEDIQYF. The rearrangement uses TRBV18 and TRBJ2-4; TRBD1 matches at 7 bases. V dropped 3 bases and J dropped 8; count of bases not matched to a gene: 13. Germline CDR1 reads KGHSH; CDR2 reads LQKENI. The CDR3 length is 16 residues.

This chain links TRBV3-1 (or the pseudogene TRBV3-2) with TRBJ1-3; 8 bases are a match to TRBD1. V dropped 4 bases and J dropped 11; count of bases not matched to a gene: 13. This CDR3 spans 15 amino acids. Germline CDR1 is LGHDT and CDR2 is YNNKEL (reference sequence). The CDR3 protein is CASSRFPGTGPAIYF. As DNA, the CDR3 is TGTGCCAGCAGCCGATTTCCCGGGACAGGACCTGCCATATATTTT.

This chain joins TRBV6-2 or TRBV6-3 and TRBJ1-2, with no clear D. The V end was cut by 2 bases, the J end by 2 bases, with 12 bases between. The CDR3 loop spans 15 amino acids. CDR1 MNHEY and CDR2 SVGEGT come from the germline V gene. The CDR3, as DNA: TGTGCCAGCAGTTACGTTGGACTCCAGAACTATGGCTACACCTTC. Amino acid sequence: CASSYVGLQNYGYTF.

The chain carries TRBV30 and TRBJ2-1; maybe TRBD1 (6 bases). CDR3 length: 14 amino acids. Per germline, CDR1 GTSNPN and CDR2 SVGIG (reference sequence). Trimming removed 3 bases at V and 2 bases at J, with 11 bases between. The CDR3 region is CAWSPTGPYNEQFF. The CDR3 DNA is TGTGCCTGGAGCCCGACAGGACCCTACAATGAGCAGTTCTTC.

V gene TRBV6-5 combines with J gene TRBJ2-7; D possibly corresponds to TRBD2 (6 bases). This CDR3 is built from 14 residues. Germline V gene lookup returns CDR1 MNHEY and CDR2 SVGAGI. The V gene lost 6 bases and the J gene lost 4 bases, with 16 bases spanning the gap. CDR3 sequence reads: CASRPTLGGYEQYF. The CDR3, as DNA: TGTGCCAGCAGACCGACGTTGGGGGGATACGAGCAGTACTTC.

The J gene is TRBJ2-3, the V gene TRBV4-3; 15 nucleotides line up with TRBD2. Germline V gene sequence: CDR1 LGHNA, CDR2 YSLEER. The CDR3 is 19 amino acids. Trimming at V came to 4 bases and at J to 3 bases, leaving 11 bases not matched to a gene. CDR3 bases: TGCGCCAGCAGCCCGGGACTAGCGGGGGGCGCCTTTGGTACAGATACGCAGTATTTT. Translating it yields CASSPGLAGGAFGTDTQYF.

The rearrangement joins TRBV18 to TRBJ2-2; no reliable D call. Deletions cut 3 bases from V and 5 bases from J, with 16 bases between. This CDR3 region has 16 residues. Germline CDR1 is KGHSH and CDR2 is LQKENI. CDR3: CASSPTVAPRTGELFF. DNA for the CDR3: TGTGCCAGCTCACCCACTGTCGCCCCACGGACCGGGGAGCTGTTTTTT. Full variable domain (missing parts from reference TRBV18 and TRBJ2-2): NAGVMQNPRHLVRRRGQEARLRCSPMKGHSHVYWYRQLPEEGLKFMVYLQKENIIDESGMPKERFSAEFPKEGPSILRIQQVVRGDSAAYFCASSPTVAPRTGELFFGEGSRLTVL.

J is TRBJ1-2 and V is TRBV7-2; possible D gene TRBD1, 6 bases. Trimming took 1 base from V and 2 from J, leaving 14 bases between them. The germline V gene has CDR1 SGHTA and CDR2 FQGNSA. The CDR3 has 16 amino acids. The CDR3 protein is CASSLGGWGGNYGYTF. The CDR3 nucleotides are TGTGCCAGCAGCTTAGGGGGATGGGGGGGCAACTATGGCTACACCTTC. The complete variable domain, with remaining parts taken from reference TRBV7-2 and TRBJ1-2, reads GAGVSQSPSNKVTEKGKDVELRCDPISGHTALYWYRQSLGQGLEFLIYFQGNSAPDKSGLPSDRFSAERTGGSVSTLTIQRTQQEDSAVYLCASSLGGWGGNYGYTFGSGTRLTVV.

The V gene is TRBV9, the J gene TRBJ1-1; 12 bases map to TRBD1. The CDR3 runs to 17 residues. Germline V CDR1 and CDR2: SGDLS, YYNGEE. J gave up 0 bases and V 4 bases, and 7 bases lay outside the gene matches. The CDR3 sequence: CASSPGTGGGLNTEAFF. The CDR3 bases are TGTGCCAGCAGCCCCGGGACAGGGGGCGGCCTGAACACTGAAGCTTTCTTT.

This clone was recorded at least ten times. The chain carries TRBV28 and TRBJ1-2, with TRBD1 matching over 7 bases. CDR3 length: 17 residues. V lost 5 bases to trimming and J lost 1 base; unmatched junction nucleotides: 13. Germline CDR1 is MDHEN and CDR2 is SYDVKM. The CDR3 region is CASSRGRGQTFNYGYTF. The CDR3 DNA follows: TGTGCCAGCAGTCGGGGGCGGGGACAGACATTTAACTATGGCTACACCTTC.

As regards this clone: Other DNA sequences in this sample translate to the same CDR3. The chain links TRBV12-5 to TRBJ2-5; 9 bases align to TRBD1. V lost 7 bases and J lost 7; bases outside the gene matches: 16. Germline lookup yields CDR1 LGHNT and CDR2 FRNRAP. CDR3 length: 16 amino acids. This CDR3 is CASANWEGGTGPTQYF. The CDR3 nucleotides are TGTGCTAGTGCAAATTGGGAGGGCGGGACAGGGCCGACCCAGTACTTC.

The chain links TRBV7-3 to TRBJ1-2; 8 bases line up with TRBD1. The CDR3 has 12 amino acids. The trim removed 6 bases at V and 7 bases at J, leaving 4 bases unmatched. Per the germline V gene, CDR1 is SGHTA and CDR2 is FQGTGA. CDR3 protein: CASSGQGGGYTF. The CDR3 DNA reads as TGTGCCAGCAGTGGACAGGGTGGTGGCTACACCTTC. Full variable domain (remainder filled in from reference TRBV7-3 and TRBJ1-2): GAGVSQTPSNKVTEKGKYVELRCDPISGHTALYWYRQSLGQGPEFLIYFQGTGAADDSGLPNDRFFAVRPEGSVSTLKIQRTERGDSAVYLCASSGQGGGYTFGSGTRLTVV.

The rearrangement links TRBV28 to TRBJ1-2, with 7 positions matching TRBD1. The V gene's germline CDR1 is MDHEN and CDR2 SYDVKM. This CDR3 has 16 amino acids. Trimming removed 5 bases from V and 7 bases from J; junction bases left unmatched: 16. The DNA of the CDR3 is TGTGCCAGCAGTCTACGGACGGTAGGGGGCATATCTGGCTACACCTTC. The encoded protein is CASSLRTVGGISGYTF.

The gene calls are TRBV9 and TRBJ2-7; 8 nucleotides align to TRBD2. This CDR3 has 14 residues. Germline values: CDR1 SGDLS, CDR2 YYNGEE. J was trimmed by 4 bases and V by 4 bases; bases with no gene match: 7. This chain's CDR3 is CASSPSGSGYEQYF. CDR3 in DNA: TGTGCCAGCAGCCCGAGCGGGAGTGGGTACGAGCAGTACTTC.

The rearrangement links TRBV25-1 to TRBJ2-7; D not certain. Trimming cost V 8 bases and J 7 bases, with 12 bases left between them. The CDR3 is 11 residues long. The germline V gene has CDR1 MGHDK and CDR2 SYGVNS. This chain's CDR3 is CASQRGSEQYF. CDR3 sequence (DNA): TGTGCCAGCCAACGCGGTTCTGAGCAGTACTTC.

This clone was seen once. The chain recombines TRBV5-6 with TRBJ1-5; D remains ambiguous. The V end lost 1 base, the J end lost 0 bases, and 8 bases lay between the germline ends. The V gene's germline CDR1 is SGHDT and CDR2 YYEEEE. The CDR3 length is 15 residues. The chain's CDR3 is CASSLRLNSNQPQHF. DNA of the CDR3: TGTGCCAGCAGCTTGCGACTCAATAGCAATCAGCCCCAGCATTTT.

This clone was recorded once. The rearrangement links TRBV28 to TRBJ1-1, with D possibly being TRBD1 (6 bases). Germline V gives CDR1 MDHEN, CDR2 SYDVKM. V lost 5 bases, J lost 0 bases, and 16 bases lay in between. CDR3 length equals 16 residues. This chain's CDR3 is CASSISDGQMNTEAFF. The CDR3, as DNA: TGTGCCAGCAGTATATCTGACGGACAGATGAACACTGAAGCTTTCTTT.